The present entry profiles one TCR beta chain with its context. Its antigen is not yet known. Qualities for individual bases were not recorded, and no much larger clone is one base off. One collaborating source in Seattle enrolled patients while the patients were actively infected and followed the patients over time throughout the course of disease. The collaborating institutions used their own protocols to collect whole blood in K2EDTA tubes. For TCRbeta analysis, collaborators shipped samples in one of three forms: frozen whole blood, isolated PBMCs, or DNA extracted from either of those sample types. From a lookup of the germline V gene, CDR1 and CDR2 are SGHNT and YENEEA. Its CDR3 holds 13 amino acids, cysteine through phenylalanine. The retained sequence is limited to the CDR3, 39 bases, with the frame set at the first base. A distance of 15 bases separates the germline ends of V and J, which lose 5 bases and 8 bases respectively.

These data are taken from a study of blood T cell repertoires in COVID-19 (dated by TCRdb to 2018 to 2020). In the study overall: Collaborator samples came from the United States, Italy and Spain and covered acute and convalescent phases of COVID-19. Nearly every sample came with metadata listing a de-identified subject ID, COVID-19 status, age in years and sex. The material from the prospective study consisted of cDNA or gDNA derived from T cells, B-cell-depleted T cells, or PBMCs. Samples came from the ongoing ImmuneRACE study (first 160 participants) plus 1,254 subjects from 6 global collaborators. Where available, HLA class I and class II types were taken from metadata supplied by the sample provider and were not determined by assay-based typing. The repertoires were released in a freely available public database meant as a resource for research on the immune response to SARS-CoV-2. The dataset comprised deeply sampled blood TCRbeta repertoires from subjects exposed to, actively infected with, or recovered from COVID-19. General study outcomes and caveats: The amount of clinical and demographic metadata varied by source and participant and was provided uncurated.

TCRbeta CDR3 regions were amplified from genomic DNA by means of the immunoSEQ Assay, a bias-controlled multiplex PCR. The paper's processing steps were these. The number of nucleated cells in each sample was estimated from the amplification of reference gene primers within the assay. To quantify the absolute abundance of each unique TCRbeta CDR3 rearrangement, sequence reads were collapsed and filtered. For each sample, productive Simpson clonality was calculated as the square root of Simpson's diversity index over productive rearrangements. The source is immuneACCESS, and TCRdb retained only in-frame sequences with V and J called. Part of the clones is not carried over; for the studies checked, unresolved V genes explain less than half of this, and the remainder is unexplained. Clone size and the V and J calls come from that table; the DNA yielded D and trimming. This sample lists fewer than 300,000 clones; about 81% were detected once. Over 1.1% of the sample goes to the ten largest clones.

This clonotype was obtained from a human donor with COVID-19, enrolled during active disease. The donor label of this sample is uncertain. The V and J segments used are TRBV11-3 and TRBJ1-1, with no D gene named confidently. Sequencing input: peripheral blood. The CDR3 region reads CASSPPGSPEAFF. The DNA is as follows: TGTGCCAGCAGCCCCCCGGGGTCACCCGAAGCTTTCTTT.